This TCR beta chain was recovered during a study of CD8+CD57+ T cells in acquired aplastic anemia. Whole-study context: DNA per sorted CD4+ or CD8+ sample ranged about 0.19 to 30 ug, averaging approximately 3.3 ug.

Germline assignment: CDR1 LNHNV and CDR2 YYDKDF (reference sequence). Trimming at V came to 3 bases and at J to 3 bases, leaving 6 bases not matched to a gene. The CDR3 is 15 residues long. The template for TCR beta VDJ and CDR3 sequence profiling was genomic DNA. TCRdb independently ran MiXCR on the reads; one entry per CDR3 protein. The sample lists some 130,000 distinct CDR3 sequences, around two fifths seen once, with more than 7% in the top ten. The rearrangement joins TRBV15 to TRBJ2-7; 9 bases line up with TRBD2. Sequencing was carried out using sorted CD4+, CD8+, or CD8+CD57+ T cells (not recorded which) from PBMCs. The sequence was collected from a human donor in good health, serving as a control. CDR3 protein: CATSRTSGDNYEQYF. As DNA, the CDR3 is TGTGCCACCAGCAGGACTAGCGGAGATAACTACGAGCAGTACTTC.